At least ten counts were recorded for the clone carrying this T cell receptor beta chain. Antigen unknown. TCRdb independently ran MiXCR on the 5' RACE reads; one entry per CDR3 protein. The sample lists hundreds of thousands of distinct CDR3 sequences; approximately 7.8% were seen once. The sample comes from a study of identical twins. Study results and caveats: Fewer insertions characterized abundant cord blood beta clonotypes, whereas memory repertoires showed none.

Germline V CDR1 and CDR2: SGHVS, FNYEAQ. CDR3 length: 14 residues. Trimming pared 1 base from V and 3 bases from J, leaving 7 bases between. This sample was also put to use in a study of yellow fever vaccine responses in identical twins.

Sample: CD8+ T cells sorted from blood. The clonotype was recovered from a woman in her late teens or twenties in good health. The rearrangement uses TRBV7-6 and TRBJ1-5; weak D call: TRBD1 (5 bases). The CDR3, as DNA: TGTGCCAGCAGCTTAGGAGGGGACAATCAGCCCCAGCATTTT. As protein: CASSLGGDNQPQHF.